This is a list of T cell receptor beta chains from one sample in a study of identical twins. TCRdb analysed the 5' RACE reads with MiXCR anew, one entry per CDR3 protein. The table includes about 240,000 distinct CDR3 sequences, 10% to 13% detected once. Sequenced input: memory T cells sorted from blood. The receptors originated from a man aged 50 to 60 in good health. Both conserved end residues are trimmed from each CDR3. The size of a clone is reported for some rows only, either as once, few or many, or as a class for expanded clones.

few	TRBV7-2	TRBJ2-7	ASSARDGAYEQY
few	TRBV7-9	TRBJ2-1	ASSWESNEQF
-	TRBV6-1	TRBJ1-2	ASTPDRAGYGYT
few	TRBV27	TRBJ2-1	ASSPQGFSPNEQF
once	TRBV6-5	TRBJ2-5	ASSYSFQGSRETQY
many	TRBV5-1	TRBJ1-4	ASSLENTGSEKLF
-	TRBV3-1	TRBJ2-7	ASSQPGQAYEQY
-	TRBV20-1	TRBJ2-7	SARGSNDRAYEQY
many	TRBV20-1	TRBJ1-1	SASGGTRGAGTEAF
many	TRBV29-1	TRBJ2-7	SVEELAGPAYEQY
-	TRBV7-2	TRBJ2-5	ASSHPKGGTQY
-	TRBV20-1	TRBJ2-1	SARPAGGWEQF
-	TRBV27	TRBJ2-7	ASSPFNTFYEQY
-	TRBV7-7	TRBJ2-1	ASSSGGFTTTEQF
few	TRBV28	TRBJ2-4	ASNELAGGEAKNIQY
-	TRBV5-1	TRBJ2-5	ASSIEETQY
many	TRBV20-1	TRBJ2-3	SARSRSVSSTDTQY
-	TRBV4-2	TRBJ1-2	ASSQEIEGWT
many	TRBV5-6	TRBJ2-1	ASSLGQYYNEQF
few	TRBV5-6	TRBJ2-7	ASSAQRWEQY
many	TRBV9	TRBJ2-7	ASSYRPVTRVIYEQY
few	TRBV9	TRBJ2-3	ASSPPSGGIDTQY
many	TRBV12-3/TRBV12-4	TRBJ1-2	ASSLDRFYGYT
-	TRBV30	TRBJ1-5	AWTTGGGQPQH
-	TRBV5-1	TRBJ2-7	ASSPSRGSSSYEQY
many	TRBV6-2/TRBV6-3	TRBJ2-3	ASSYSDGRDTQY
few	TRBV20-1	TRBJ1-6	SARNDASPLH
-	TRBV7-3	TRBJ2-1	ASSLMGSGRALEQF
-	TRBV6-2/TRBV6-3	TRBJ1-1	ASSYSIGAEAF
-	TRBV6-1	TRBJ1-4	ASSPWQNGEKLF
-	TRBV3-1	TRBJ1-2	ASSQWLGQGYGYT
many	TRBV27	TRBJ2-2	ASSPIYTGELF
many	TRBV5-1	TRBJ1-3	ASSLQSTDTIY
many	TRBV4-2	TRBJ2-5	ASSQERGGQQETQY
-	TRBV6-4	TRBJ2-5	ASHGTGGARETQY
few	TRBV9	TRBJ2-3	ASSSRQGAYTDTQY
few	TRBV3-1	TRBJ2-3	ASSQGGSLGPDTQY
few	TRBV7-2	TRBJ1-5	ASSAAWAGQPQH
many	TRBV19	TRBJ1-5	ASGNSQGRSNQPQH
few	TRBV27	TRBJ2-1	ASSGAGRTYNEQF
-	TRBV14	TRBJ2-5	ASSQEWRQGQETQY
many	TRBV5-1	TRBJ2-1	ASSLVTSGANEQF
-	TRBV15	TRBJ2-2	ATSKLAGMGTGELF
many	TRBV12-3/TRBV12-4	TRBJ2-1	ASSPTSGGDEQF
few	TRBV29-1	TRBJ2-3	SVGVAGGTDTQY
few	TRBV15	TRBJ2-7	ATSRGQDRGLNQQY
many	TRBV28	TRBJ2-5	ASSNPKTGGSETQY
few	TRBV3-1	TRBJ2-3	ASSPRQGTDTQY
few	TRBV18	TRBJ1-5	ASSPGVQPQH
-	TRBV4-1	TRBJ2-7	ASSQTSGRYEQY
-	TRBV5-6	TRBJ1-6	ASSFEAGRNSPLH
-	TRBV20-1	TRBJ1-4	SARVARANEKLF
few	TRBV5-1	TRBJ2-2	ASSLQGQGAVDTGELF
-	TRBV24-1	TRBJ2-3	ATSGRGRDTDTQY
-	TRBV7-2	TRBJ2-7	ASSLRTSGVGEQY